A single sample is the source of the 30 T cell receptor beta chains below, sequenced in a study of molecular identifiers for immune sequencing clone quantification. Using its own MiXCR run on the PCR reads, TCRdb lists one record per CDR3 protein. The table has about half a million distinct CDR3 sequences, about a quarter seen once. Material for sequencing was naive CD8+ T cells from blood, with Jurkat cell RNA spiked in. As for subset: FACS-sorted CD8+CD4-CCR7+CD45RA+ naive T cells. The receptors were sampled from a human donor in good health. Some libraries in this study had Jurkat cell RNA spiked in.

This clonotype was seen a few times. The genes are TRBV19 and TRBJ2-6, with D tentatively TRBD2 (6 bases). Trimming removed 9 bases from V and 0 bases from J, with 9 bases in between. The CDR3 spans 14 residues. CDR1 is LNHDA, CDR2 SQIVND, per germline (reference sequence). The DNA for the CDR3 is TGTGCCAGCAGGGACTCCTCTGGGGCCAACGTCCTGACTTTC. Protein product: CASRDSSGANVLTF. The full variable domain, its missing parts supplied by reference TRBV19 and TRBJ2-6, is DGGITQSPKYLFRKEGQNVTLSCEQNLNHDAMYWYRQDPGQGLRLIYYSQIVNDFQKGDIAEGYSVSREKKESFPLTVTSAQKNPTAFYLCASRDSSGANVLTFGAGSRLTVL.

About this clonotype: This may arise from a read error, as a much more abundant clone is one base away. This rearrangement joins TRBV4-3 to TRBJ2-3; TRBD2 might be the D (5 bases). From germline, CDR1 is LGHNA and CDR2 YSLEER. This CDR3 spans 16 amino acids. The CDR3 DNA is TGCGCCAGCAGCCAAGAGAGGGTTTCATACACAGATACGCGGTATTTT. Protein sequence: CASSQERVSYTDTRYF.

This clonotype was seen ten or more times. This chain uses TRBV4-3 with TRBJ1-5; TRBD1 might be the D (6 bases). This CDR3 has 16 residues. Germline values: CDR1 LGHNA, CDR2 YSLEER. Between the trimmed V and J ends, which lost 0 bases and 4 bases, there was a span of 13 bases. The CDR3 here is CASSQEWRGRNQPQHF. The CDR3 DNA sequence: TGCGCCAGCAGCCAAGAATGGAGGGGGAGGAATCAGCCCCAGCATTTT.

This clonotype was found a few times. This sequence joins TRBV28 and TRBJ1-3; 10 nucleotides align to TRBD1. CDR3 length: 17 amino acids. The junction had 11 bases not matched to a gene; V was cut back by 6 bases and J by 3 bases. Germline V gene lookup returns CDR1 MDHEN and CDR2 SYDVKM. The CDR3: CASSPYTGTGVGNTIYF. In nucleotides, the CDR3 is TGTGCCAGCAGCCCATACACAGGGACAGGGGTTGGAAACACCATATATTTT.

The chain employs TRBV5-4 and TRBJ2-7; 7 bases fit TRBD1. This CDR3 has 15 amino acids. The trim removed 4 bases at V and 4 bases at J, leaving 11 bases unmatched. Looked up from germline, CDR1 is SGHNT and CDR2 is YYREEE (reference sequence). CDR3 DNA: TGTGCCAGCAGCGTTGGCCGGGACAGATATTACGAGCAGTACTTC. It specifies CASSVGRDRYYEQYF. The full variable domain, its missing parts supplied by reference TRBV5-4 and TRBJ2-7, is ETGVTQSPTHLIKTRGQQVTLRCSSQSGHNTVSWYQQALGQGPQFIFQYYREEENGRGNFPPRFSGLQFPNYSSELNVNALELDDSALYLCASSVGRDRYYEQYFGPGTRLTVT.

The chain has TRBV4-3 and TRBJ1-1; 12 bases map to TRBD1. The CDR3 covers 15 residues. The V and J ends lost 2 bases and 4 bases, in that order; junction bases with no gene match: 2. Germline V gives CDR1 LGHNA, CDR2 YSLEER. The CDR3 spells CASSQSGQGATEAFF. For the CDR3, the DNA is TGCGCCAGCAGCCAATCGGGACAGGGGGCCACTGAAGCTTTCTTT.

This clonotype was counted a few times. The rearrangement links TRBV5-4 to TRBJ2-1; D not resolved. CDR3 length: 15 residues. Trimming took off 4 bases at V and 6 bases at J, with 17 bases between the two ends. The germline CDR1 and CDR2 sequences are SGHNT and YYREEE (reference sequence). CDR3 sequence (DNA): TGTGCCAGCAGCCCCCTGACGGCGGACGGCAATGAGCAGTTCTTC. This translates into CASSPLTADGNEQFF.

The chain joins TRBV7-9 to TRBJ2-1, with D possibly TRBD1 on 6 matching bases. The length of the CDR3 is 17 residues. Germline V gives CDR1 SEHNR, CDR2 FQNEAQ (reference sequence). The ends were cut back, 5 bases at V and 0 bases at J, with 17 bases in the middle. The CDR3 is CASSPRPGTSSYNEQFF. The CDR3 DNA is TGTGCCAGCAGCCCCCGGCCAGGGACAAGCTCCTACAATGAGCAGTTCTTC.

This clonotype was detected ten times or more. The V gene is TRBV30, the J gene TRBJ1-5; perhaps TRBD1 as D (5 bases). Germline lookup yields CDR1 GTSNPN and CDR2 SVGIG (reference sequence). Trimming took off 0 bases at V and 0 bases at J, with 9 bases between the two ends. This CDR3 region has 15 residues. In nucleotides, the CDR3 is TGTGCCTGGAGTGTAGGGACCGCTAGCAATCAGCCCCAGCATTTT. Residues: CAWSVGTASNQPQHF.

The chain recombines TRBV5-6 with TRBJ2-7; D gene uncertain. Germline V gene data show CDR1 as SGHDT and CDR2 as YYEEEE. The V end lost 4 bases, the J end lost 5 bases, and 16 bases lay between the germline ends. This CDR3 is 14 amino acids long. CDR3 residues: CASSLERLVDEQYF. CDR3 nucleotide sequence: TGTGCCAGCAGCCTAGAGAGGCTAGTAGACGAGCAGTACTTC.

This clonotype was seen only a few times. This sequence joins TRBV5-1 and TRBJ1-1; TRBD1 might be the D (5 bases). Trimming stripped 4 bases from V and 7 bases from J, with 17 bases between. The germline V gene has CDR1 SGHRS and CDR2 YFSETQ. The CDR3 is made up of 14 amino acids. DNA for the CDR3: TGCGCCAGCAGCCCGACCGGGCAGGGAATTGAAGCTTTCTTT. This gives the protein CASSPTGQGIEAFF.

This clonotype was observed at least ten times. The rearrangement joins TRBV19 to TRBJ2-6; D is perhaps TRBD1 or TRBD2 (6 bases each). Germline V gene sequence: CDR1 LNHDA, CDR2 SQIVND (reference sequence). Between the trimmed V and J ends, which lost 7 bases and 0 bases, there was a span of 19 bases. CDR3 size: 18 residues. CDR3 sequence: CASTLSRGLISGANVLTF. CDR3 bases: TGTGCCAGTACCCTAAGCAGGGGACTGATCTCTGGGGCCAACGTCCTGACTTTC.

This chain uses TRBV5-6 with TRBJ2-2; 9 bases line up with TRBD2. The germline V gene has CDR1 SGHDT and CDR2 YYEEEE. The V segment lost 3 bases and the J segment 3 bases; nucleotides outside the gene matches: 6. The CDR3 totals 16 residues. The CDR3 DNA reads as TGTGCCAGCAGCTCCGGGACTAGCAGATACACCGGGGAGCTGTTTTTT. Its translation is CASSSGTSRYTGELFF.

The rearrangement uses TRBV30 and TRBJ1-3; possibly TRBD1 for D (5 bases). This CDR3 spans 14 amino acids. Trimming took 4 bases from V and 0 from J, leaving 10 bases between them. Germline CDR1 and CDR2: GTSNPN and SVGIG (reference sequence). CDR3 in amino acids: CAWTTGSSGNTIYF. Here the CDR3 DNA reads TGTGCCTGGACAACAGGCTCCTCTGGAAACACCATATATTTT.

The chain recombines TRBV7-8 with TRBJ1-5; TRBD1 matches 7 bases. Unmatched junction bases numbered 6, after V lost 0 bases and J lost 4 bases. In germline, CDR1 is SGHVS, CDR2 FQNEAQ. The CDR3 contains 16 residues. The CDR3 loop reads CASSLAADRANQPQHF. CDR3 bases: TGTGCCAGCAGCTTAGCTGCCGACAGGGCGAATCAGCCCCAGCATTTT.

Remarks on this clonotype: Possible read error: a much larger clone is one base away. J is TRBJ1-1 and V is TRBV4-3; TRBD1 might be the D (5 bases). The germline V gene has CDR1 LGHNA and CDR2 YSLEER. Trimming took 7 bases from V and 12 from J, leaving 15 bases between them. The CDR3 has 11 amino acids. CDR3 protein: CASKKGTETFF. The CDR3 nucleotides read TGCGCCAGCAAGAAGGGGACGGAAACTTTCTTT.

In this sample, this clonotype turned up many times. The chain links TRBV20-1 to TRBJ2-3; TRBD1 matches at 8 bases. Germline V CDR1 and CDR2: DFQATT, SNEGSKA (reference sequence). V lost 3 bases, J lost 6 bases, and 11 bases stayed unmatched. This CDR3 spans 15 amino acids. As DNA, the CDR3 is TGCAGTGCTAGTATGGATGACAGGGGTACGGATACGCAGTATTTT. Translation: CSASMDDRGTDTQYF.

This clonotype was recorded a few times. V usage is TRBV6-5 and J usage is TRBJ2-5; D is unresolved. The CDR3 covers 14 residues. V lost 2 bases and J 4 bases, leaving 11 bases between the germline ends. CDR1 is MNHEY, CDR2 SVGAGI, per germline. CDR3 residues: CASSYQHRAETQYF. The CDR3 coding sequence is TGTGCCAGCAGTTACCAGCACAGAGCAGAGACCCAGTACTTC.

On this clonotype: Likely a read error: the CDR3 ends without its conserved phenylalanine or tryptophan. The chain links TRBV14 to TRBJ2-5, with 7 bases identical to TRBD1. J was trimmed by 5 bases and V by 4 bases; bases with no gene match: 7. This CDR3 region has 14 residues. Per germline, CDR1 SGHDN and CDR2 FVKESK. The CDR3 sequence is CASSPYRGTETQYL. DNA of the CDR3: TGTGCCAGCAGCCCATACAGGGGTACCGAGACCCAGTACCTC.

Details on this clonotype: This may arise from a read error, as a much more abundant clone is one base away. The chain is built from TRBV18 and TRBJ2-5; TRBD1 matches 7 bases. Germline trimming cut 1 base from V and 1 base from J; bases unmatched to any gene: 6. Germline CDR1 and CDR2: KGHSH and LQKENI. CDR3 size: 16 residues. CDR3 in DNA: TGTGCCAGCTCACCACGGACAGGCCCTGTCCAAGAGACCCAGTACTTC. It specifies CASSPRTGPVQETQYF.

This clonotype was counted between two and nine times. The chain links TRBV27 to TRBJ2-2; a possible D gene is TRBD2 (6 bases). With 3 bases removed from V and 5 bases from J, the gap between germline ends came to 10 bases. Germline CDR1 reads MNHEY; CDR2 reads SMNVEV (reference sequence). The CDR3 loop spans 14 amino acids. CDR3 coding DNA: TGTGCCAGCAGTTTCGGAGGGATGACCGGGGAGCTGTTTTTT. This translates into CASSFGGMTGELFF.

This rearrangement joins TRBV6-6 to TRBJ2-7, with D tentatively TRBD1 (5 bases). The CDR3 is 14 residues long. V was shortened by 6 bases and J by 5 bases, with 17 bases between the two germline ends. Germline V gives CDR1 MNHNY, CDR2 SVGAGI (reference sequence). Here the CDR3 DNA reads TGTGCCAGCAGATTAGAGGCAGGGTACGACGAGCAGTACTTC. Encoded protein: CASRLEAGYDEQYF.

This clonotype was detected only a few times. The rearrangement joins TRBV7-2 to TRBJ2-7; 7 positions agree with TRBD2. The V segment lost 5 bases and the J segment 3 bases; nucleotides outside the gene matches: 7. Germline CDR1 reads SGHTA; CDR2 reads FQGNSA. The CDR3 has 14 amino acids. The CDR3 loop reads CASSVTRDYYEQYF. CDR3 coding DNA: TGTGCCAGCAGCGTGACTAGGGACTACTACGAGCAGTACTTC.

The chain joins TRBV19 to TRBJ1-2; no reliable D call. V was cut by 3 bases and J by 0 bases, with 5 bases left in between. The CDR3 is 13 amino acids. Germline lookup yields CDR1 LNHDA and CDR2 SQIVND (reference sequence). The CDR3 DNA is TGTGCCAGTAGTATGTGGCCTAACTATGGCTACACCTTC. This codes for CASSMWPNYGYTF.

This clonotype was recorded a few times. V and J are TRBV7-9 and TRBJ2-6; 11 bases agree with TRBD1. Trimming at V came to 1 base and at J to 2 bases, leaving 7 bases not matched to a gene. The germline V gene has CDR1 SEHNR and CDR2 FQNEAQ (reference sequence). This CDR3 has 19 amino acids. The CDR3 reads CASSLVLRTGGTGANVLTF. In DNA, the CDR3 is TGTGCCAGCAGCTTAGTTTTACGGACAGGGGGCACTGGGGCCAACGTCCTGACTTTC.

This chain connects TRBV7-2 to TRBJ2-5; 12 positions agree with TRBD1. Germline lookup yields CDR1 SGHTA and CDR2 FQGNSA. V trimming: 3 bases; J trimming: 5 bases; junction bases outside the gene matches: 4. The CDR3 covers 15 residues. The CDR3, as DNA: TGTGCCAGCAGCTTCCGGGACAGGGGGCTGGAGACCCAGTACTTC. It is translated as CASSFRDRGLETQYF.

The V and J genes are TRBV27 and TRBJ2-1, with 10 bases aligning to TRBD2. Germline CDR1 reads MNHEY; CDR2 reads SMNVEV (reference sequence). This CDR3 region has 16 residues. V dropped 5 bases and J dropped 9; count of bases not matched to a gene: 13. The CDR3 nucleotides are TGTGCCAGCAGTCTCGGAGGAGCGGGGGGGCCGGGTGAGCAGTTCTTC. It is translated as CASSLGGAGGPGEQFF.

This sequence joins TRBV30 and TRBJ2-7, with TRBD2 matching over 12 bases. The germline CDR1 and CDR2 sequences are GTSNPN and SVGIG (reference sequence). Trimming cost V 3 bases and J 4 bases; bases outside gene matches: 10. The CDR3 consists of 16 residues. The CDR3 spells CAWSHDVGLAGYEQYF. Here the CDR3 DNA reads TGTGCCTGGAGCCACGACGTAGGACTAGCGGGATACGAGCAGTACTTC. Combining the CDR3 with reference TRBV30 and TRBJ2-7 gives the whole variable domain SQTIHQWPATLVQPVGSPLSLECTVEGTSNPNLYWYRQAAGRGLQLLFYSVGIGQISSEVPQNLSASRPQDRQFILSSKKLLLSDSGFYLCAWSHDVGLAGYEQYFGPGTRLTVT.

At least ten counts were recorded for this clonotype. The chain employs TRBV6-5 and TRBJ2-5, with TRBD2 matching 9 bases. The germline CDR1 and CDR2 sequences are MNHEY and SVGAGI. J gave up 1 base and V 0 bases, and 6 bases lay outside the gene matches. There are 17 residues in the CDR3. CDR3 amino acids: CASSYSGLAGTQETQYF. DNA for the CDR3: TGTGCCAGCAGTTACTCCGGCCTAGCGGGAACCCAAGAGACCCAGTACTTC.

Concerning this clonotype itself: This could be a read error, since a much larger clone is one nucleotide away. The CDR3: CGARAPGNQPQHF. CDR3 DNA sequence: TGCGGTGCTAGAGCCCCGGGCAATCAGCCCCAGCATTTT. The genes are TRBV20-1 and TRBJ1-5; D gene uncertain. CDR1 is DFQATT, CDR2 SNEGSKA, per germline (reference sequence). CDR3 length: 13 residues.